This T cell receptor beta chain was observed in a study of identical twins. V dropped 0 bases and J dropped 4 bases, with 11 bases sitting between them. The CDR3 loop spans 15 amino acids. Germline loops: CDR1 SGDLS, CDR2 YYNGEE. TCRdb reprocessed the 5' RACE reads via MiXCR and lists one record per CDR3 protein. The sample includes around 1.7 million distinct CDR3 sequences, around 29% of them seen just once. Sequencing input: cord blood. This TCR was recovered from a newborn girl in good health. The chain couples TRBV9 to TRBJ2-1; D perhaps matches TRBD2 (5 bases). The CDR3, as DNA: TGTGCCAGCAGCGTAGATGTTAGCGCTTACAATGAGCAGTTCTTC. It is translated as CASSVDVSAYNEQFF.